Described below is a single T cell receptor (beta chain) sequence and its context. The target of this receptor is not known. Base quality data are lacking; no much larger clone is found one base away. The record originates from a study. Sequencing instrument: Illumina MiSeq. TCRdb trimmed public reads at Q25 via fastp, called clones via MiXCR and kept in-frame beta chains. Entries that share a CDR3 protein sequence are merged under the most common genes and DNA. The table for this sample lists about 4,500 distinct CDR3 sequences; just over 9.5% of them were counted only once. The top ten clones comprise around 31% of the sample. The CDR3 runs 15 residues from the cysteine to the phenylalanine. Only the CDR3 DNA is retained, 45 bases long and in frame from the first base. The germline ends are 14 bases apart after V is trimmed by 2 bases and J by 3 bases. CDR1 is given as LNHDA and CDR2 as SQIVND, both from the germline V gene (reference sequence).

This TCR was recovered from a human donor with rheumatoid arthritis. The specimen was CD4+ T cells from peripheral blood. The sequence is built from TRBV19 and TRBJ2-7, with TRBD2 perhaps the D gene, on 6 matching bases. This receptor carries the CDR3 CASSILAGSDYEQYF. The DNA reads TGTGCCAGTAGTATACTCGCGGGATCGGACTACGAGCAGTACTTC. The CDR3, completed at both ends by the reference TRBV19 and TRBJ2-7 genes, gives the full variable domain DGGITQSPKYLFRKEGQNVTLSCEQNLNHDAMYWYRQDPGQGLRLIYYSQIVNDFQKGDIAEGYSVSREKKESFPLTVTSAQKNPTAFYLCASSILAGSDYEQYFGPGTRLTVT.